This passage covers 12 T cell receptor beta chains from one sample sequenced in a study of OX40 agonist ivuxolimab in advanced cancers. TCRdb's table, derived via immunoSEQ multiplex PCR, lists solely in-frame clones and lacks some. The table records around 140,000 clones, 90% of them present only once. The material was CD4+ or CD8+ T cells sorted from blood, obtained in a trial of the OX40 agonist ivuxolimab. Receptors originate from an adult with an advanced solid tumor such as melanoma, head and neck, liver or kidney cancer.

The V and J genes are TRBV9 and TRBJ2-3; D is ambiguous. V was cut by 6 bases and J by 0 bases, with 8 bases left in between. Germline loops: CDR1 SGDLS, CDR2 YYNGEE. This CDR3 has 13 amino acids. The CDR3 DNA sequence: TGTGCCAGCACAGCATTCAGCACAGATACGCAGTATTTT. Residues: CASTAFSTDTQYF.

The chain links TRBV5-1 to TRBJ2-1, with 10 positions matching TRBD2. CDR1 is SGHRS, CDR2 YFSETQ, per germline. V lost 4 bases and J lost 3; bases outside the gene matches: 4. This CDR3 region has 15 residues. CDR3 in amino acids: CASSPEREGYNEQFF. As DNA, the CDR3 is TGCGCCAGCAGCCCCGAGCGGGAGGGCTACAATGAGCAGTTCTTC.

The CDR3 region is CASSDRQGGYTF. The CDR3 DNA sequence: TGTGCCAGCAGTGACAGGCAAGGAGGCTACACCTTC. The chain uses TRBV5-6 and TRBJ1-2; weak D call: TRBD1 (6 bases). The CDR3 sequence is 12 residues long. V lost 5 bases to trimming and J lost 8 bases, with 13 bases between them. Germline CDR1 reads SGHDT; CDR2 reads YYEEEE.

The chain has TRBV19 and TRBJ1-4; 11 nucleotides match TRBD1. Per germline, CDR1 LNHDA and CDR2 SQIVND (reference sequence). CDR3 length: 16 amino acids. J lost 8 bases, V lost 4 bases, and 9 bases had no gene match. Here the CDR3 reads CASSTGQGALGEKLFF. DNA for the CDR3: TGTGCCAGTAGTACTGGACAGGGGGCGCTTGGAGAAAAACTGTTTTTT.

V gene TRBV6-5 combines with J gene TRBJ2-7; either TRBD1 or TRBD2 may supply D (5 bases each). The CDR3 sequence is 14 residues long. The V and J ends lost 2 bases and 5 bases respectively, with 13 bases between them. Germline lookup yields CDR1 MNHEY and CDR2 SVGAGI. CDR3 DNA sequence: TGTGCCAGCAGTTACATGGGGCAGGGAGACGAGCAGTACTTC. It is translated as CASSYMGQGDEQYF.

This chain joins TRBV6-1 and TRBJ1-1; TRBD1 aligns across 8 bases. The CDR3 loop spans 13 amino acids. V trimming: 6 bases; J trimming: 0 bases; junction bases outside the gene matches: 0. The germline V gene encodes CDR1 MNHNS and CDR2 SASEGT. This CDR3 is CASRDRVNTEAFF. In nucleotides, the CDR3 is TGTGCCAGCAGGGACAGGGTGAACACTGAAGCTTTCTTT.

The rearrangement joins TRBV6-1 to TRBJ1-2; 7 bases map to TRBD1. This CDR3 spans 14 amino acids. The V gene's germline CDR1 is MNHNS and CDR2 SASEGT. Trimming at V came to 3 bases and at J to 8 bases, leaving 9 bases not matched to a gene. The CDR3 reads CASSERQGGLGYTF. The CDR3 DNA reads TGTGCCAGCAGTGAGCGACAGGGTGGGTTAGGCTACACCTTC.

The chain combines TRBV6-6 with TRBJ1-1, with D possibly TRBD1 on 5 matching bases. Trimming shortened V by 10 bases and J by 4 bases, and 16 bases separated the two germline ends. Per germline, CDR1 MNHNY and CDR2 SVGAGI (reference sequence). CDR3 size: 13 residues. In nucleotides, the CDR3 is TGTGCCATCTTGTCTGGGACGGGCACTGAAGCTTTCTTT. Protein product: CAILSGTGTEAFF.

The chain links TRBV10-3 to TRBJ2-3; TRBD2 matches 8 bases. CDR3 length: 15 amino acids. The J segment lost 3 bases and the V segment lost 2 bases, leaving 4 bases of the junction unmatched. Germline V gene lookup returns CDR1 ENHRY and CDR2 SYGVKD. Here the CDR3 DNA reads TGTGCCATCAGTGAGAGGAGCGGGAGAACAGATACGCAGTATTTT. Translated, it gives CAISERSGRTDTQYF.

The CDR3 DNA reads as TGTGCCAGCAGCCGAGGGTCGACGAACACTGAAGCTTTCTTT. It codes for CASSRGSTNTEAFF. The chain employs TRBV7-2 and TRBJ1-1; D not resolved. Germline CDR1 and CDR2: SGHTA and FQGNSA. This CDR3 is 14 amino acids long. V was trimmed by 5 bases and J by 1 base, leaving 11 bases between them.

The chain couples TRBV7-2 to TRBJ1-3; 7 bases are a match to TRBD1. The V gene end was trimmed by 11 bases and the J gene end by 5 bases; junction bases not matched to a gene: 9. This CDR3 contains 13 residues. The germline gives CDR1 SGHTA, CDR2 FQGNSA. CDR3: CAGTTGYRNTIYF. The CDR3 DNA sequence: TGTGCCGGAACGACAGGGTATAGAAACACCATATATTTT.

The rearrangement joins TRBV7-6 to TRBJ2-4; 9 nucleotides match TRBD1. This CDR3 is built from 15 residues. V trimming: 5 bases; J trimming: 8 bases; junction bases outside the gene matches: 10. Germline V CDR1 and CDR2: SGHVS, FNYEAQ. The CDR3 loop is CASSPTGGSSDIQYF. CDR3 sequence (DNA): TGTGCCAGCAGCCCGACAGGGGGGTCGTCGGACATTCAGTACTTC.